This TCR beta chain came from a study of CD8 T cells in Susac syndrome. Study overall: Intravenous immunoglobulin alone or corticosteroids were being given to patients with Susac syndrome at blood draw, unless they were therapy-naive.

The RNA, roughly 0.45 to 1 ug, was put through reverse transcription using random hexamers. The immunoSEQ assay covered 54 Vbeta and 13 Jbeta segments for CDR3. Each CDR3 protein gets one entry after TCRdb re-called the immunoSEQ multiplex PCR reads with MiXCR. The sample gives 120,000 to 150,000 distinct CDR3 sequences, approximately 94% of which show up once; approximately 0.08% is in the top ten. This CDR3 is built from 13 residues. V was shortened by 8 bases and J by 3 bases, with 12 bases between the two germline ends. Germline V lookup: CDR1 SEHNR, CDR2 FQNEAQ (reference sequence). The material sequenced was CD4+ T cells from PBMCs. The chain combines TRBV7-9 with TRBJ2-3; D is ambiguous. The receptor was isolated from a human donor with Susac syndrome. Written as DNA, the CDR3 is TGTGCCAGCCTCTATGGTGGAACAGATACGCAGTATTTT. Translating it yields CASLYGGTDTQYF.